The source of this T cell receptor beta chain is a study of T cell responses to AZD1222 COVID-19 vaccine. Libraries were prepared by immunoSEQ multiplex PCR; TCRdb keeps only in-frame clonotypes and omits some of them. Of under 150,000 clones in the sample, 70% to 90% were seen once. CDR1 is LGHDT and CDR2 is YNNKEL in the germline V gene (reference sequence). The CDR3 consists of 16 residues. Trimming cost V 4 bases and J 6 bases, with 18 bases left between them. Study results and limitations: Reports indicate that nearly half of spike-specific TCRs are directed at unmutated variant regions. The study found Spike-specific TCR breadth and depth rose after two AZD1222 doses. Most donors were white British and more were female, and clonal diversity was possibly underestimated. Vaccine-related CD4 TCRs covered spike, predominating at 160-218 and 743-854.

Concerning this clone itself: Its antigen is unidentified.

This TCR came from an adult in good health. This material consisted of peripheral blood, taken on day 0 of AZD1222 vaccination. The chain has TRBV3-1 (or the pseudogene TRBV3-2) and TRBJ2-2; a weak D match, TRBD1 (6 bases). CDR3 nucleotide sequence: TGTGCCAGCAGCCTGGACAGCTACAGAATCGCCGGGGAGCTGTTTTTT. It is translated as CASSLDSYRIAGELFF.